The rows below give T cell receptor beta chains drawn from one sample of a study of blood T cell repertoires in COVID-19. Assay: immunoSEQ multiplex PCR; the TCRdb copy retains only in-frame clones and omits some. Counted here are 150,000 to 200,000 clones, less than 85% occurring once; the ten biggest clones make up roughly 3%. The sample taken for sequencing was peripheral blood. Receptors originate from a human donor with acute or convalescent COVID-19. The donor label of this sample is uncertain. The CDR3 runs from the conserved cysteine through the conserved F or W. D genes are given only for firm matches. The size entry is marked missing in some rows and otherwise reads once, few, many or a size class.

D | J | size | V | CDR3 | DNA
. | TRBJ1-1 | . | TRBV6-5 | CASYNGGLMNTEAFF | TGTGCCAGCTATAACGGGGGGCTGATGAACACTGAAGCTTTCTTT
. | TRBJ1-4 | . | TRBV5-1 | CASSLILATNEKLFF | TGCGCCAGCAGCTTAATCCTCGCAACTAATGAAAAACTGTTTTTT
. | TRBJ1-5 | . | TRBV6-5 | CASSPGGQPQHF | TGTGCCAGCAGCCCGGGGGGTCAGCCCCAGCATTTT
. | TRBJ2-5 | . | TRBV6-5 | CASFGPGTETQYF | TGTGCCAGCTTTGGGCCAGGAACAGAGACCCAGTACTTC
. | TRBJ1-5 | . | TRBV5-8 | CASSIGYQPQHF | TGTGCCAGCAGCATCGGTTATCAGCCCCAGCATTTT
. | TRBJ1-1 | . | TRBV7-3 | CASSFSVNTEAFF | TGTGCCAGCAGCTTTTCAGTGAACACTGAAGCTTTCTTT
TRBD1 | TRBJ1-6 | . | TRBV6-5 | CASSSPGQGLGSPLHF | TGTGCCAGCAGTTCGCCGGGACAGGGGTTAGGATCACCCCTCCACTTT
. | TRBJ1-1 | . | TRBV19 | CASSMGTRNTEAFF | TGTGCCAGTAGTATGGGCACCCGAAACACTGAAGCTTTCTTT
. | TRBJ1-1 | few | TRBV27 | CASRDGENTEAFF | TGTGCCAGCAGGGACGGGGAGAACACTGAAGCTTTCTTT
. | TRBJ2-2 | few | TRBV9 | CASSVQGPSAGPNTGELFF | TGTGCCAGCAGCGTACAGGGCCCCTCGGCCGGACCGAACACCGGGGAGCTGTTTTTT
. | TRBJ2-7 | . | TRBV25-1 | CASSEGLGTYEQYF | TGTGCCAGCAGTGAGGGACTCGGGACCTACGAGCAGTACTTC
. | TRBJ2-7 | . | TRBV5-1 | CASSLRTRAYEQYF | TGCGCCAGCAGCTTGCGTACTAGGGCCTACGAGCAGTACTTC
. | TRBJ2-7 | . | TRBV10-3 | CAIGQGEQYF | TGTGCCATCGGTCAGGGAGAGCAGTACTTC
TRBD1 | TRBJ2-7 | . | TRBV6-5 | CASRPQGAGYEQYF | TGTGCCAGCAGGCCACAGGGGGCAGGCTACGAGCAGTACTTC
. | TRBJ2-3 | . | TRBV27 | CASSLSGTHTDTQYF | TGTGCCAGCAGTTTATCTGGGACTCACACAGATACGCAGTATTTT